Each of the 12 T cell receptor beta chains below was sequenced from the same sample in a study of CD8 T cells in Susac syndrome. Random hexamers served to reverse transcribe roughly 0.45 to 1 ug RNA. TCRdb ran MiXCR on the immunoSEQ multiplex PCR reads and lists one entry per CDR3 protein. The table shows around 200,000 distinct CDR3 sequences, with over 85% occurring only once. The sample comprised CD4+ T cells from PBMCs. All receptors derive from a human donor in good health.

In regard to this clonotype: Germline is not matched at one junction end, which may reflect a read error. V usage is TRBV27 and J usage is TRBJ1-2, with 7 nucleotides matching TRBD1. The CDR3 loop spans 15 amino acids. From germline, CDR1 is MNHEY and CDR2 SMNVEV (reference sequence). The CDR3 sequence is CASRIRDSSNYGYTF. The CDR3 DNA reads TGTGCCAGCAGGATAAGGGACAGTTCTAACTACGGCTACACCTTC.

The rearrangement uses TRBV15 and TRBJ2-5; tentatively, D is TRBD1 (7 bases). CDR1 LNHNV and CDR2 YYDKDF come from the germline V gene (reference sequence). This CDR3 has 14 amino acids. Trimming took 6 bases from V and 5 from J, leaving 16 bases between them. CDR3 coding DNA: TGTGCCACCAGTGCAGGGGGGAGCGGGGAGACCCAGTACTTC. Translated: CATSAGGSGETQYF.

This clonotype was seen a few times. The chain carries TRBV30 and TRBJ2-1; D gene unclear. This CDR3 is built from 13 residues. The germline V and J ends were trimmed by 0 bases and 7 bases, with 10 bases remaining between them. Germline assignment: CDR1 GTSNPN and CDR2 SVGIG (reference sequence). CDR3 nucleotides: TGTGCCTGGAGTGTACAGAGGTGGAATGAGCAGTTCTTC. Translation: CAWSVQRWNEQFF.

The chain joins TRBV5-4 to TRBJ1-2; 10 bases line up with TRBD1. CDR1 is SGHNT, CDR2 YYREEE, per germline (reference sequence). The CDR3 has 15 residues. The V gene end was trimmed by 3 bases and the J gene end by 6 bases; junction bases not matched to a gene: 8. CDR3 coding DNA: TGTGCCAGCAGCTCAGCCGGGACAGGGGTGCATGGCTACACCTTC. Its translation: CASSSAGTGVHGYTF.

The gene calls are TRBV7-3 and TRBJ2-2; 7 nucleotides agree with TRBD1. V shed 2 bases, J shed 5 bases, and the junction held 11 bases outside the gene matches. Germline V gene sequence: CDR1 SGHTA, CDR2 FQGTGA. The CDR3 covers 17 residues. The CDR3 DNA is TGTGCCAGCAGCTTAGGAAACACAGGGGTGGAGACCGGGGAGCTGTTTTTT. Protein: CASSLGNTGVETGELFF. Full variable domain (outside the CDR3, taken from reference TRBV7-3 and TRBJ2-2): GAGVSQTPSNKVTEKGKYVELRCDPISGHTALYWYRQSLGQGPEFLIYFQGTGAADDSGLPNDRFFAVRPEGSVSTLKIQRTERGDSAVYLCASSLGNTGVETGELFFGEGSRLTVL.

The chain uses TRBV20-1 and TRBJ2-7; D not resolved. Germline V gene data show CDR1 as DFQATT and CDR2 as SNEGSKA (reference sequence). This CDR3 comprises 13 residues. Trimming removed 2 bases at V and 2 bases at J, with 10 bases between. The CDR3, as DNA: TGCAGTGCTAGACAAGGCCGAACCTACGAGCAGTACTTC. Translation: CSARQGRTYEQYF.

The genes are TRBV20-1 and TRBJ2-1; 12 bases agree with TRBD2. Unmatched junction bases numbered 10, after V lost 7 bases and J lost 6 bases. CDR1 and CDR2 from the germline V gene are DFQATT and SNEGSKA (reference sequence). The CDR3 covers 15 residues. The CDR3 sequence: CSVDLTSGRSNEQFF. The CDR3 DNA follows: TGCAGTGTCGACCTGACTAGCGGGAGAAGCAATGAGCAGTTCTTC.

The CDR3 reads CASSEPGPADYGYTF. The DNA of the CDR3 is TGTGCCAGCAGTGAACCCGGACCAGCTGATTATGGCTACACCTTC. The V call is TRBV25-1, the J call TRBJ1-2; D gene ambiguous. CDR3 length equals 15 residues. Germline V gives CDR1 MGHDK, CDR2 SYGVNS. Trimming cost V 2 bases and J 5 bases, with 15 bases left between them.

The chain employs TRBV20-1 and TRBJ2-5; the D is unclear. Trimming cost V 1 base and J 2 bases, with 2 bases left between them. Germline V gene lookup returns CDR1 DFQATT and CDR2 SNEGSKA (reference sequence). CDR3 length equals 11 residues. CDR3 region: CSARVQETQYF. The CDR3 DNA sequence: TGCAGTGCTAGAGTTCAAGAGACCCAGTACTTC.

J is TRBJ1-1 and V is TRBV19; maybe TRBD1 (6 bases). V was shortened by 6 bases and J by 5 bases, with 16 bases between the two germline ends. The CDR3 is 14 amino acids. The germline gives CDR1 LNHDA, CDR2 SQIVND (reference sequence). The chain's CDR3 is CASRLTGHVTEAFF. As DNA, the CDR3 is TGTGCCAGTAGGCTGACAGGTCACGTTACTGAAGCTTTCTTT.

The chain employs TRBV12-3 or TRBV12-4 and TRBJ2-2; no firm D call. The CDR3 loop spans 13 amino acids. The V end lost 5 bases, the J end lost 4 bases, and 8 bases lay between the germline ends. The CDR3 loop reads CASSAVITGELFF. In DNA form, the CDR3 reads TGTGCCAGCAGTGCCGTAATCACCGGGGAGCTGTTTTTT.

The V and J genes are TRBV7-2 and TRBJ2-3; TRBD2 aligns across 8 bases. J was trimmed by 6 bases and V by 7 bases; bases with no gene match: 12. This CDR3 is built from 15 residues. Germline V gene lookup returns CDR1 SGHTA and CDR2 FQGNSA. CDR3 in DNA: TGTGCCAGCACCCCGGGGGGGGCCGGAGGGGATACGCAGTATTTT. Translating it yields CASTPGGAGGDTQYF. Looking up the rest from reference TRBV7-2 and TRBJ2-3 gives the full variable domain: GAGVSQSPSNKVTEKGKDVELRCDPISGHTALYWYRQSLGQGLEFLIYFQGNSAPDKSGLPSDRFSAERTGGSVSTLTIQRTQQEDSAVYLCASTPGGAGGDTQYFGPGTRLTVL.